These T cell receptor beta chains were read from a single sample in a study of CD8 T cells in Susac syndrome. MiXCR was run by TCRdb on the immunoSEQ multiplex PCR reads, yielding one entry per CDR3 protein. The sample consists of 120,000 to 150,000 distinct CDR3 sequences, around 95% of them appearing once. The sample was CD4+ T cells from PBMCs. The receptor source for this set is a human donor with Susac syndrome. Each CDR3 is given with its conserved first and last residue. D genes are given only for firm matches. Size is stated for part of the rows, as once, few or many counts, or as a class when the clone is expanded.

j_call | d_call | v_call | clone_size | cdr3_nt | cdr3_aa
TRBJ2-5 | . | TRBV5-4 | . | TGTGCCAGCAGTCAATCCGCGACGGAAGAGACCCAGTACTTC | CASSQSATEETQYF
TRBJ1-2 | . | TRBV20-1 | . | TGCAGTGCTAGAGAAGGCCCCAGGGCGTTTGGCTACACCTTC | CSAREGPRAFGYTF
TRBJ2-1 | TRBD2 | TRBV4-1 | . | TGCGCCAGCAGCCAAGCCAGACTAGCGGGAGTCCACAATGAGCAGTTCTTC | CASSQARLAGVHNEQFF
TRBJ2-2 | . | TRBV20-1 | . | TGCAGTGCTAGAGATACCGGGGAGCTGTTTTTT | CSARDTGELFF
TRBJ2-5 | TRBD1 | TRBV7-3 | . | TGTGCCAGCAGCTTCGACAGGGGGGAGACCCAGTACTTC | CASSFDRGETQYF
TRBJ2-7 | . | TRBV21-1 | . | TGTGCCAGCAGGCCCGGGGGGGCCTACGAGCAGTACTTC | CASRPGGAYEQYF
TRBJ1-6 | . | TRBV20-1 | . | TGCAGTGCTAGAGACGATTCAGGGGATAATTCACCCCTCCACTTT | CSARDDSGDNSPLHF
TRBJ2-3 | TRBD2 | TRBV20-1 | . | TGCAGTGCCAGCCGCGGGGTAGCGGGAGGCCCTACGCAGTATTTT | CSASRGVAGGPTQYF
TRBJ2-1 | . | TRBV5-4 | . | TGTGCCAGCAGCTTGTCCGGGTCTGGGGGGAATGAGCAGTTCTTC | CASSLSGSGGNEQFF
TRBJ1-1 | . | TRBV5-8 | . | TGTGCCAGCAGCTTGGGTATCTGGATTGGGGGAGACACTGAAGCTTTCTTT | CASSLGIWIGGDTEAFF
TRBJ2-3 | TRBD2 | TRBV20-1 | few | TGCAGTGCTAGGCTAGCGGGGGGCACAGATACGCAGTATTTT | CSARLAGGTDTQYF
TRBJ1-2 | . | TRBV30 | . | TGTGCCTGGGGCAATGGCTACACCTTC | CAWGNGYTF
TRBJ2-1 | . | TRBV28 | . | TGTGCCAGCAGCGCCCCACCTAGCCGCAATGAGCAGTTCTTC | CASSAPPSRNEQFF
TRBJ2-1 | . | TRBV14 | . | TGTGCCAGCAGCCAAGTGTGGGACGGTGAGCAGTTCTTC | CASSQVWDGEQFF
TRBJ2-7 | . | TRBV4-1 | . | TGCGCCAGCAGCCAACCTGGGACCTCGGGCGGCTACGAGCAGTACTTC | CASSQPGTSGGYEQYF
TRBJ2-7 | . | TRBV29-1 | once | TGCAGCGTTGGACTCCCAAGGGAGCAGTACTTC | CSVGLPREQYF
TRBJ2-7 | TRBD1 | TRBV7-3 | . | TGTGCCAGCCGCCGAGGGGGACAGGGCGAGCAGTACTTC | CASRRGGQGEQYF
TRBJ2-1 | TRBD2 | TRBV29-1 | . | TGCAGCGTTGAACGGGCTAGCGGGAGAGCCCAGTTCTTC | CSVERASGRAQFF
TRBJ2-3 | TRBD2 | TRBV13 | . | TGTGCCAGCAGCTCGCCCCTAGCGGGGGTAACAGATACGCAGTATTTT | CASSSPLAGVTDTQYF
TRBJ1-2 | . | TRBV6-5 | . | TGTGCCAGCAAAACGGGCTATGGCTACACCTTC | CASKTGYGYTF
TRBJ2-2 | . | TRBV29-1 | . | TGCAGCGTTGGGGCTCCGCGTTTGGGGGAGCTGTTTTTT | CSVGAPRLGELFF
TRBJ2-5 | . | TRBV7-2 | . | TGTGCCAGCAGACGGGGGACGCTTCAAGAGACCCAGTACTTC | CASRRGTLQETQYF
TRBJ1-2 | TRBD1 | TRBV15 | . | TGTGCCACCAGCGTTCGGACAGGGGGCGTCTATGGCTACACCTTC | CATSVRTGGVYGYTF
TRBJ2-7 | TRBD1 | TRBV5-1 | once | TGCGCCAGCAGCTCGGGTGACAGGGGTTTTTCCGTACGCGAGCAGTACTTC | CASSSGDRGFSVREQYF
TRBJ2-7 | . | TRBV2 | . | TGTGCCAGCAGTGACAGGGGTTACGAGCAGTACTTC | CASSDRGYEQYF
TRBJ2-1 | TRBD1 | TRBV19 | . | TGTGCCAGTAGTATGATGACAGGGATAGGCAATGAGCAGTTCTTC | CASSMMTGIGNEQFF
TRBJ1-6 | . | TRBV6-5 | . | TGTGCCAGCAGTTACGACCCGGGCTCAAATTCACCCCTCCACTTT | CASSYDPGSNSPLHF
TRBJ2-2 | . | TRBV29-1 | . | TGCAGCGGCAAGACGGACAGTAAAATTAGCGGGGAGCTGTTTTTT | CSGKTDSKISGELFF
TRBJ2-4 | . | TRBV7-2 | . | TGTGCCAGCAGCGGCTATGGAGCCAAAAACATTCAGTACTTC | CASSGYGAKNIQYF
TRBJ2-5 | . | TRBV13 | . | TGTGCCAGCAGCTTAGTAGCGGAACAAGAGACCCAGTACTTC | CASSLVAEQETQYF
TRBJ2-2 | . | TRBV20-1 | . | TGCAGTGCTACAAACGACGGGGCCGGGGAGCTGTTTTTT | CSATNDGAGELFF
TRBJ1-5 | . | TRBV19 | once | TGTGCCAGTCGGGGACCCAACGATCAGCCCCAGCATTTT | CASRGPNDQPQHF
TRBJ2-1 | TRBD2 | TRBV20-1 | . | TGCAGTGCTAGACTAGCGGGGTCCTACAATGAGCAGTTCTTC | CSARLAGSYNEQFF
TRBJ2-1 | . | TRBV5-1 | . | TGCGCCAGCAAGGAAGGGGGTACCTACAATGAGCAGTTCTTC | CASKEGGTYNEQFF
TRBJ1-5 | . | TRBV20-1 | . | TGCAGTGCTAGAGATGAACAGGGACTCTTTAGCAATCAGCCCCAGCATTTT | CSARDEQGLFSNQPQHF
TRBJ1-2 | . | TRBV4-1 | once | TGCGCCAGCAGCCATCCGAGGGGGGCTGAGTATGGCTACACCTTC | CASSHPRGAEYGYTF
TRBJ2-7 | . | TRBV28 | . | TGTGCCAGCAGTAATCGGAAACAGGTTACGAGCTCCTACGAGCAGTACTTC | CASSNRKQVTSSYEQYF
TRBJ1-3 | . | TRBV9 | . | TGTGCCAGCAGCGTAATGGCAGGGGCTGGAAACACCATATATTTT | CASSVMAGAGNTIYF
TRBJ2-7 | TRBD2 | TRBV6-5 | once | TGTGCCAGCAAGGGACTAGCGGAGTCCTACGAGCAGTACTTC | CASKGLAESYEQYF
TRBJ2-5 | . | TRBV29-1 | . | TGCAGCGTTGCACACCCCCAAGAGACCCAGTACTTC | CSVAHPQETQYF
TRBJ1-5 | TRBD1 | TRBV6-6 | . | TGTGCCAGCAGTTACCGACAGGGTAGCAATCAGCCCCAGCATTTT | CASSYRQGSNQPQHF
TRBJ1-1 | . | TRBV6-5 | . | TGTGCCAGCAGTTACTCGAGCAACACTGAAGCTTTCTTT | CASSYSSNTEAFF
TRBJ2-5 | . | TRBV20-1 | . | TGCAGTGCTAGAGGACCGGGTACCGGGACCCAGTACTTC | CSARGPGTGTQYF
TRBJ2-5 | . | TRBV12-3/TRBV12-4 | . | TGTGCCAGCAGTCGCCAGGTTGGGCGGGAGACCCAGTACTTC | CASSRQVGRETQYF
TRBJ2-1 | . | TRBV20-1 | . | TGCAGTGCTAGGGACGCGGGAAAAAATGAGCAGTTCTTC | CSARDAGKNEQFF
TRBJ2-3 | . | TRBV7-2 | . | TGTGCCAGCAGCTTAGCTGGTTCGGTTAGGACAGATACGCAGTATTTT | CASSLAGSVRTDTQYF
TRBJ1-2 | TRBD1 | TRBV3-1 | . | TGTGCCAGCAGCCAATCGGGACAGAGAGCTAACTATGGCTACACCTTC | CASSQSGQRANYGYTF
TRBJ2-7 | . | TRBV28 | once | TGTGCCAGCCGGAGGGCGAGCTCCTACGAGCAGTACTTC | CASRRASSYEQYF
TRBJ2-3 | . | TRBV20-1 | . | TGCAGTGCTAATTATAGGGCCCGCACAGATACGCAGTATTTT | CSANYRARTDTQYF
TRBJ2-3 | . | TRBV6-6 | . | TGTGCCAGCAGTTTGACCAGCCCTACGCAGTATTTT | CASSLTSPTQYF
TRBJ1-1 | . | TRBV4-1 | once | TGCGCCAGCAGCCGCACCGGGACAACGAACACTGAAGCTTTCTTT | CASSRTGTTNTEAFF
TRBJ2-4 | . | TRBV20-1 | . | TGCAGTGCTAGACATAGGACTGTAGTAAAAAACATTCAGTACTTC | CSARHRTVVKNIQYF
TRBJ2-7 | . | TRBV5-4 | . | TGTGCCAGCAACCGTAAGGGGGGCGAGCAGTACTTC | CASNRKGGEQYF
TRBJ2-7 | TRBD1 | TRBV2 | . | TGTGCCAGCCAACTACAGGGGCACGAGCAGTACTTC | CASQLQGHEQYF